Each of the 21 T cell receptor beta chains below was sequenced from the same sample in a study of CD8+ T cells in alopecia areata. Reverse transcription of extracted RNA yielded cDNA, which provided the sequencing template. Repertoires were generated with immunoSEQ multiplex PCR, while TCRdb's copy carries only in-frame clones and drops some. Among over 30,000 clones listed, 60% to 85% were seen once. The sequenced material came from NKG2D-low CD8+ T cells sorted from blood. The receptors here all came from a human donor with alopecia areata.

The chain is built from TRBV7-9 and TRBJ2-7; D is tentatively TRBD1 or TRBD2 (5 bases each). V shed 2 bases and J shed 3 bases, with 14 bases lying between them. The germline gives CDR1 SEHNR, CDR2 FQNEAQ (reference sequence). The CDR3 consists of 15 residues. DNA for the CDR3: TGTGCCAGCAGCTTATTAGTTGGGGACCACTACGAGCAGTACTTC. This translates into CASSLLVGDHYEQYF.

The V gene is TRBV9, the J gene TRBJ2-1; D remains unclear. The CDR3 runs 15 residues. Germline loops: CDR1 SGDLS, CDR2 YYNGEE. V was pared by 3 bases and J by 4 bases, with 14 bases between. The CDR3 here is CASSGPEKEYNEQFF. CDR3 DNA sequence: TGTGCCAGCAGCGGGCCGGAGAAGGAGTACAATGAGCAGTTCTTC.

This CDR3 is CASRRDNYNEQFF. The CDR3 region has the DNA TGTGCCAGCAGGCGGGATAATTACAATGAGCAGTTCTTC. The gene calls are TRBV27 and TRBJ2-1, with D perhaps matching TRBD2 (6 bases). The CDR3 is made up of 13 amino acids. Trimming shortened V by 6 bases and J by 4 bases, and 10 bases separated the two germline ends. Germline assignment: CDR1 MNHEY and CDR2 SMNVEV (reference sequence).

The chain recombines TRBV19 with TRBJ2-1; 9 nucleotides match TRBD2. CDR1 is LNHDA, CDR2 SQIVND, per germline (reference sequence). This CDR3 contains 17 residues. J gave up 0 bases and V 3 bases, and 6 bases lay outside the gene matches. The CDR3 loop reads CASSILPSGTSYNEQFF. CDR3 sequence (DNA): TGTGCCAGTAGTATTCTCCCTAGCGGGACCTCCTACAATGAGCAGTTCTTC.

V and J are TRBV29-1 and TRBJ1-3; TRBD1 is a possible D gene (5 bases). This CDR3 is built from 14 residues. Germline V gives CDR1 SQVTM, CDR2 ANQGSEA. With 5 bases removed from V and 2 bases from J, the gap between germline ends came to 13 bases. CDR3 loop: CSVLQGTTGNTIYF. The CDR3 region has the DNA TGCAGCGTTTTGCAGGGAACTACTGGAAACACCATATATTTT.

The chain is built from TRBV4-1 and TRBJ2-4; possibly TRBD1 for D (6 bases). From germline, CDR1 is MGHRA and CDR2 YSYEKL. V was shortened by 0 bases and J by 3 bases, with 9 bases between the two germline ends. The CDR3 contains 15 residues. The CDR3 reads CASSQDPGDKNIQYF. The CDR3 nucleotides are TGCGCCAGCAGCCAAGACCCAGGGGACAAAAACATTCAGTACTTC.

This clone was observed a handful of times. The chain uses TRBV15 and TRBJ2-3, with unresolved D. The CDR3 loop spans 17 amino acids. In germline, CDR1 is LNHNV, CDR2 YYDKDF (reference sequence). V was trimmed by 4 bases and J by 6 bases, leaving 23 bases between them. CDR3 DNA: TGTGCCACCAGCAACCGTCAAGATGGGCCAGGCGTGGATACGCAGTATTTT. This sequence encodes CATSNRQDGPGVDTQYF.

The chain recombines TRBV4-3 with TRBJ2-2; no reliable D call. The germline V gene encodes CDR1 LGHNA and CDR2 YSLEER. This CDR3 is built from 16 residues. V lost 0 bases to trimming and J lost 0 bases, with 8 bases between them. The DNA of the CDR3 is TGCGCCAGCAGCCAAGAGAGGATTACGAACACCGGGGAGCTGTTTTTT. The encoded protein is CASSQERITNTGELFF.

The chain has TRBV6-4 and TRBJ2-6, with D possibly matching TRBD1 (6 bases). CDR3 length equals 15 residues. Trimming stripped 3 bases from V and 0 bases from J, with 6 bases between. Germline V lookup: CDR1 MRHNA, CDR2 SNTAGT. This chain's CDR3 is CASSEGGSGANVLTF. CDR3 bases: TGTGCCAGCAGTGAAGGGGGCTCTGGGGCCAACGTCCTGACTTTC.

This clone was seen only once. This chain uses TRBV4-1 with TRBJ2-2; 11 bases are a match to TRBD2. The CDR3 is made up of 15 amino acids. V was clipped by 3 bases and J by 9 bases; unmatched bases: 6. The V gene's germline CDR1 is MGHRA and CDR2 YSYEKL. CDR3 amino acids: CASSQGLADHRELFF. The CDR3 DNA is TGCGCCAGCAGCCAGGGACTAGCGGACCACCGGGAGCTGTTTTTT.

The rearrangement joins TRBV2 to TRBJ2-1, with D perhaps TRBD2 (5 bases). There are 12 residues in the CDR3. Germline V gene sequence: CDR1 SNHLY, CDR2 FYNNEI. The V gene lost 7 bases and the J gene lost 7 bases, with 11 bases spanning the gap. CDR3 sequence: CASTREGNEQFF. CDR3 coding DNA: TGTGCCAGCACCAGAGAGGGTAATGAGCAGTTCTTC. Together with reference TRBV2 and TRBJ2-1, the CDR3 gives the full variable domain: EPEVTQTPSHQVTQMGQEVILRCVPISNHLYFYWYRQILGQKVEFLVSFYNNEISEKSEIFDDQFSVERPDGSNFTLKIRSTKLEDSAMYFCASTREGNEQFFGPGTRLTVL.

The V gene is TRBV6-4, the J gene TRBJ2-1, with 7 bases aligning to TRBD2. V trimming: 6 bases; J trimming: 7 bases; junction bases outside the gene matches: 12. Germline V gene sequence: CDR1 MRHNA, CDR2 SNTAGT. The CDR3 is 15 amino acids. The CDR3 region has the DNA TGTGCCAGCAGCCTAAGCGGGGAGCCATCTAATGAGCAGTTCTTC. Translating it yields CASSLSGEPSNEQFF.

The rearrangement links TRBV27 to TRBJ1-5, with TRBD1 matching 8 bases. This CDR3 contains 13 residues. CDR1 and CDR2 from the germline V gene are MNHEY and SMNVEV (reference sequence). The V and J ends lost 6 bases and 4 bases, in that order; junction bases with no gene match: 2. In nucleotides, the CDR3 is TGTGCCAGCAGCTGGACAGGGAATCAGCCCCAGCATTTT. Encoded protein: CASSWTGNQPQHF.

The chain recombines TRBV7-8 with TRBJ2-7, with 8 bases fitting TRBD2. The CDR3 is made up of 15 amino acids. Unmatched junction bases numbered 4, after V lost 1 base and J lost 2 bases. CDR1 and CDR2 from the germline V gene are SGHVS and FQNEAQ. The CDR3 DNA sequence: TGTGCCAGCAGCTTAGGGCCGGGAGGGACCTACGAGCAGTACTTC. Protein: CASSLGPGGTYEQYF.

This clone has only a few counts. The chain joins TRBV5-6 to TRBJ2-1, with 9 bases that match TRBD1. Germline loops: CDR1 SGHDT, CDR2 YYEEEE. This CDR3 comprises 15 residues. V lost 0 bases and J lost 6; bases outside the gene matches: 4. The CDR3 region has the DNA TGTGCCAGCAGCTTGGGGGACAGGGCCGTCAATGAGCAGTTCTTC. Translated: CASSLGDRAVNEQFF.

This clone was observed a single time. The chain links TRBV7-3 to TRBJ2-5, with D perhaps matching TRBD2 (6 bases). There are 16 residues in the CDR3. Germline V lookup: CDR1 SGHTA, CDR2 FQGTGA. The V end lost 5 bases, the J end lost 5 bases, and 21 bases lay between the germline ends. The DNA for the CDR3 is TGTGCCAGCAGCCCAGGCGGGACGCCCGTCTCCGAGACCCAGTACTTC. It yields the protein CASSPGGTPVSETQYF.

This clone showed up just a few times. This chain connects TRBV28 to TRBJ1-4; 10 bases line up with TRBD1. The trim removed 5 bases at V and 7 bases at J, leaving 7 bases unmatched. CDR1 is MDHEN, CDR2 SYDVKM, per germline. There are 15 residues in the CDR3. CDR3 residues: CASSLRDRGREKLFF. CDR3 DNA sequence: TGTGCCAGCAGTCTCCGGGACAGGGGTCGTGAAAAACTGTTTTTT.

V and J are TRBV25-1 and TRBJ2-2, with 10 bases that match TRBD1. Germline-derived CDR1 and CDR2 are MGHDK and SYGVNS. The CDR3 has 15 amino acids. J lost 3 bases, V lost 7 bases, and 5 bases had no gene match. CDR3 nucleotides: TGTGCCAGCACCTCCGGGACAGGGGACACCGGGGAGCTGTTTTTT. It translates to CASTSGTGDTGELFF.

This clone was counted between two and nine times. The rearrangement joins TRBV19 to TRBJ2-5, with no clear D. The CDR3 covers 15 residues. Trimming removed 6 bases at V and 4 bases at J, with 18 bases between. The germline CDR1 and CDR2 sequences are LNHDA and SQIVND (reference sequence). The CDR3 region is CASSDLNKVSETQYF. Written as DNA, the CDR3 is TGTGCCAGTAGCGACTTAAATAAGGTTTCAGAGACCCAGTACTTC.

J is TRBJ1-5 and V is TRBV5-4; 7 positions agree with TRBD1. Per germline, CDR1 SGHNT and CDR2 YYREEE (reference sequence). This CDR3 is 15 amino acids long. V lost 0 bases, J lost 6 bases, and 6 bases stayed unmatched. The CDR3 loop is CASSLAGTGAQPQHF. The CDR3 bases are TGTGCCAGCAGCTTGGCCGGCACAGGGGCTCAGCCCCAGCATTTT.

V usage is TRBV13 and J usage is TRBJ2-1, with 13 nucleotides matching TRBD2. This CDR3 has 17 amino acids. V lost 3 bases, J lost 7 bases, and 9 bases stayed unmatched. Germline lookup yields CDR1 PRHDT and CDR2 FYEKMQ (reference sequence). The chain's CDR3 is CASSFGLAGARRNEQFF. The CDR3 nucleotides are TGTGCCAGCAGCTTTGGACTAGCGGGAGCGAGAAGGAATGAGCAGTTCTTC.